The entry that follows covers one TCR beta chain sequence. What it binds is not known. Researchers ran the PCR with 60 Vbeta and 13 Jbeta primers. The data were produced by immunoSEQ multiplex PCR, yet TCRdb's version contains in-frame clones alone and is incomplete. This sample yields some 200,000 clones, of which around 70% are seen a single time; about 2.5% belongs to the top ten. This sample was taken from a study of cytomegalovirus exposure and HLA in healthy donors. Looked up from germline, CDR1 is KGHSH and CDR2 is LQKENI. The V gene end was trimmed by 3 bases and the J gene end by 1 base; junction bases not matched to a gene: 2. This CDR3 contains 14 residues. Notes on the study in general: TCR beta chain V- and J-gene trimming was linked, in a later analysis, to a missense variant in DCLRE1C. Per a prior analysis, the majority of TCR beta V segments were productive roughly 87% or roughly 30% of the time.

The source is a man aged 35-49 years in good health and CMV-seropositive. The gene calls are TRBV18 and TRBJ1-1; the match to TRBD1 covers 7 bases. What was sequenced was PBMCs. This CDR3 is CASSPGQANTEAFF. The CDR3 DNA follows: TGTGCCAGCTCACCCGGACAGGCGAACACTGAAGCTTTCTTT.